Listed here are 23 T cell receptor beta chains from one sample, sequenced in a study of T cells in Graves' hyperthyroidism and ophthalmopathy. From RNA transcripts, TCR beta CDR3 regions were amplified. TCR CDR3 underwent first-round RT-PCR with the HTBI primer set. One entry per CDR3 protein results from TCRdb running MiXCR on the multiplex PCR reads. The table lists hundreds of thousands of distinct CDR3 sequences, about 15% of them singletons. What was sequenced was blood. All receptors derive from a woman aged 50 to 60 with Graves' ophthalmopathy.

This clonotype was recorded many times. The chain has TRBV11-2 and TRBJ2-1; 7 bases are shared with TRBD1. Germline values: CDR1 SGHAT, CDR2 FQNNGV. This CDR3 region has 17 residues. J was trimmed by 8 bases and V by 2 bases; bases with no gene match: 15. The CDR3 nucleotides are TGTGCCAGCAGCTTAAATACGGGACAGAAGGCTATCCATGAGCAGTTCTTC. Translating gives CASSLNTGQKAIHEQFF.

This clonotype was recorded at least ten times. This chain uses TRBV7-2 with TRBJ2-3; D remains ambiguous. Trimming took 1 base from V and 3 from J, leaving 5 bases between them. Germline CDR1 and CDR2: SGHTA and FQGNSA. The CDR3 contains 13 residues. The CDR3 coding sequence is TGTGCCAGCAGCTTAGTAGGGACAGATACGCAGTATTTT. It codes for CASSLVGTDTQYF.

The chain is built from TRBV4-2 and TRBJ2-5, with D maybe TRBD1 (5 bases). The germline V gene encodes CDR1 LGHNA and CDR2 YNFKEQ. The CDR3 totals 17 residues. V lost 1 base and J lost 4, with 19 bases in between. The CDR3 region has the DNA TGTGCCAGCAGCCAAGGTCTGAGTAGTACAGGATCAGAGACCCAGTACTTC. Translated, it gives CASSQGLSSTGSETQYF.

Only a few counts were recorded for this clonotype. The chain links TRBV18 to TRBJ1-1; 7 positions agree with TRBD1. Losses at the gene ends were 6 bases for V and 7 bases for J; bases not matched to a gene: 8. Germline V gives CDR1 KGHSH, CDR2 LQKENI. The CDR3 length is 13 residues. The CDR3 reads CASSQGQIYEAFF. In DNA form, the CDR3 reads TGTGCCAGCTCCCAGGGACAGATTTATGAAGCTTTCTTT.

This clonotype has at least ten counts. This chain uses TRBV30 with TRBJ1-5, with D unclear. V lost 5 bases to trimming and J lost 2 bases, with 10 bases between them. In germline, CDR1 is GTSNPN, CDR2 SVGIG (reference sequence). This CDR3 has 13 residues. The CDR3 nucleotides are TGTGCCTGGGCGGGAGGAGGCAATCAGCCCCAGCATTTT. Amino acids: CAWAGGGNQPQHF.

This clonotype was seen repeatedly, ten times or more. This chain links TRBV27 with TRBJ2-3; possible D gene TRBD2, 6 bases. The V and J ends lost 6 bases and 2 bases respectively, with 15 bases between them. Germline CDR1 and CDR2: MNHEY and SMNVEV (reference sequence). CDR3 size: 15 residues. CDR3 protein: CASSAGLTNTDTQYF. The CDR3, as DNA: TGTGCCAGCAGCGCGGGACTCACAAACACAGATACGCAGTATTTT.

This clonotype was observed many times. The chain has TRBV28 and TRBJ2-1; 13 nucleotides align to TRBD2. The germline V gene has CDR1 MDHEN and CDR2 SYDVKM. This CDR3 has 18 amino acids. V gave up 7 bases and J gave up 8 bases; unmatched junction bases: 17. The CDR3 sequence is CASNLWGTGLAGADEQFF. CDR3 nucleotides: TGTGCCAGCAACCTTTGGGGAACCGGACTAGCGGGAGCTGATGAGCAGTTCTTC.

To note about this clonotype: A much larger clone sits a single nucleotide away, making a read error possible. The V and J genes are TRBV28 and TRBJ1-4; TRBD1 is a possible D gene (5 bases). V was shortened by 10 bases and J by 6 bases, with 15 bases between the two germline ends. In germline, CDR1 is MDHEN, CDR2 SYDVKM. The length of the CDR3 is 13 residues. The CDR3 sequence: CATKSTGDEKLFF. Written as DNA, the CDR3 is TGTGCCACCAAAAGTACAGGAGATGAAAAACTGTTTTTT.

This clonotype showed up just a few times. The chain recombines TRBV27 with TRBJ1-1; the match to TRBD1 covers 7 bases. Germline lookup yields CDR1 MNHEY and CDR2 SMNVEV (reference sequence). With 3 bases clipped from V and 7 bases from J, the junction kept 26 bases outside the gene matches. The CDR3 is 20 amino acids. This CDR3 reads CASSFNRGGPSQGVDSEAFF. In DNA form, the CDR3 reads TGTGCCAGCAGTTTTAACAGGGGAGGTCCGTCACAGGGCGTAGACAGTGAAGCTTTCTTT.

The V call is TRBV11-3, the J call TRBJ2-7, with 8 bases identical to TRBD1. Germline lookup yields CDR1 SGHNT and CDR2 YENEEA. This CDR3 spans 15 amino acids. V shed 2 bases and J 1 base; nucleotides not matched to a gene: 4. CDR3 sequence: CASSLRTGPSYEQYF. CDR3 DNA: TGTGCCAGCAGCTTAAGGACAGGGCCATCCTACGAGCAGTACTTC.

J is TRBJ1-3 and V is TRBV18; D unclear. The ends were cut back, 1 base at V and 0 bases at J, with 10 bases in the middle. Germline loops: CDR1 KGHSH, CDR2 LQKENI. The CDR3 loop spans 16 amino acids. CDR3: CASSPLFTNSGNTIYF. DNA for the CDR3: TGTGCCAGCTCACCACTCTTCACCAACTCTGGAAACACCATATATTTT. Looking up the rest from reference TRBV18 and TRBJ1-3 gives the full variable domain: NAGVMQNPRHLVRRRGQEARLRCSPMKGHSHVYWYRQLPEEGLKFMVYLQKENIIDESGMPKERFSAEFPKEGPSILRIQQVVRGDSAAYFCASSPLFTNSGNTIYFGEGSWLTVV.

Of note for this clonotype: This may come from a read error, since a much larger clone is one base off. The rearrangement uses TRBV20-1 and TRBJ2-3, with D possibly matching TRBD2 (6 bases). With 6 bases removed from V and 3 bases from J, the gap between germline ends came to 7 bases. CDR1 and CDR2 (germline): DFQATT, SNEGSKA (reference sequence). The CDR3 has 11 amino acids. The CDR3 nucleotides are TGCAGTGCCGGGAGAACAGATACGCAGTATTTT. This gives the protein CSAGRTDTQYF.

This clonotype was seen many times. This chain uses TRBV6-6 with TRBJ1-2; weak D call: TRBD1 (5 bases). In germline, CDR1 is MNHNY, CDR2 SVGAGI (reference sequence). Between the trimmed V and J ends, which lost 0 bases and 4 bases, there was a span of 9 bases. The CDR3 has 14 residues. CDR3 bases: TGTGCCAGCAGTTACTCCAGGGTGGTCTATGGCTACACCTTC. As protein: CASSYSRVVYGYTF.

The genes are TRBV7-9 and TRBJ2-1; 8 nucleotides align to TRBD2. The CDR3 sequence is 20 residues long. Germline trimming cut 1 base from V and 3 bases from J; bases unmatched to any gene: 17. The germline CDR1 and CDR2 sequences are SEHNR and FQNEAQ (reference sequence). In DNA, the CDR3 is TGTGCCAGCAGCTTAGATGCGGGTAGCGGGACCTCCCCGATCTACAATGAGCAGTTCTTC. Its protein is CASSLDAGSGTSPIYNEQFF.

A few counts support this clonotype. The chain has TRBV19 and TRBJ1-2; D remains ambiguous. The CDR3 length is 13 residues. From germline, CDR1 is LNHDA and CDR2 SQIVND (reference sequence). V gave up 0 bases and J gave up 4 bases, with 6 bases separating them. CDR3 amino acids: CASSIDTSYGYTF. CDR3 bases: TGTGCCAGTAGTATAGACACTTCCTATGGCTACACCTTC.

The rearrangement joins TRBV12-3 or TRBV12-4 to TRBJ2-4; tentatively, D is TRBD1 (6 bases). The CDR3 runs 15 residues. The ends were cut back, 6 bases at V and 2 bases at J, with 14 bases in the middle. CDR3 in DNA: TGTGCCAGCAGGCGACAGGCTAATACCAAAAACATTCAGTACTTC. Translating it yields CASRRQANTKNIQYF.

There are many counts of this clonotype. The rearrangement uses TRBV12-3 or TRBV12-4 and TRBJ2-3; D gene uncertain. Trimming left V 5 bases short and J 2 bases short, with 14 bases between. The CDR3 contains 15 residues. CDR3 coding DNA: TGTGCCAGCAGTACCGATTTGGCTAACACAGATACGCAGTATTTT. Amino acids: CASSTDLANTDTQYF.

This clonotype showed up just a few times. The CDR3 spells CASSPSRGGGVTNTGELFF. The CDR3, as DNA: TGTGCCAGCTCACCGTCCAGGGGAGGTGGAGTTACGAACACCGGGGAGCTGTTTTTT. The V gene is TRBV18, the J gene TRBJ2-2; D could derive from TRBD1 or TRBD2 (6 bases each). This CDR3 region has 19 residues. Germline V CDR1 and CDR2: KGHSH, LQKENI. With 3 bases removed from V and 0 bases from J, the gap between germline ends came to 20 bases.

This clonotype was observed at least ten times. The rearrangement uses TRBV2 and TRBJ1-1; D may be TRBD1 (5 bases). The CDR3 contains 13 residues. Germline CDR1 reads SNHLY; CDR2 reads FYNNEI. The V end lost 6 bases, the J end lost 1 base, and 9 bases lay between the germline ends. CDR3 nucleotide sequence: TGTGCCAGCAGCCAGGACAAGAACACTGAAGCTTTCTTT. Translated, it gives CASSQDKNTEAFF.

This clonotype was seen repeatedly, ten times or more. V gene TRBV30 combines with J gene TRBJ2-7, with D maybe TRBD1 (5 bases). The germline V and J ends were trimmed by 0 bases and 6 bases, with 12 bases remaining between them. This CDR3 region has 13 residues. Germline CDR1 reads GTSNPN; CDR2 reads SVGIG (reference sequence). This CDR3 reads CAWSVARVREQYF. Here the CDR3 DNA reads TGTGCCTGGAGTGTTGCCAGGGTCCGCGAGCAGTACTTC.

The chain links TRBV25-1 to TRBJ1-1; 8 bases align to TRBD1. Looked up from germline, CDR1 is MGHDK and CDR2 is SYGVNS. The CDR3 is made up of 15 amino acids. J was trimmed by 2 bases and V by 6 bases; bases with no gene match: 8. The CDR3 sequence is CASSPADRGNTEAFF. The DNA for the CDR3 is TGTGCCAGCAGCCCCGCCGACAGGGGCAACACTGAAGCTTTCTTT.

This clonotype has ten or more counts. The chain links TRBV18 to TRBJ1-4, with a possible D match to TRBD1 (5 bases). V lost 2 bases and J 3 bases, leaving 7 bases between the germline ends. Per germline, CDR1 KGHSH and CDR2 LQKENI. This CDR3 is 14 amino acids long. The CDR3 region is CASSPGAANEKLFF. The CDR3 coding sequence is TGTGCCAGCTCACCAGGGGCGGCTAATGAAAAACTGTTTTTT.

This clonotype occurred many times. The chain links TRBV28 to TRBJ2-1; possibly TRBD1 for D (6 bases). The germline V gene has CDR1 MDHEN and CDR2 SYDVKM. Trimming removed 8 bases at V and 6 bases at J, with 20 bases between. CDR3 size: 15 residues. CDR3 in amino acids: CASQVPGTHTNEQFF. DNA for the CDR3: TGTGCCAGCCAGGTCCCCGGGACACACACCAATGAGCAGTTCTTC.